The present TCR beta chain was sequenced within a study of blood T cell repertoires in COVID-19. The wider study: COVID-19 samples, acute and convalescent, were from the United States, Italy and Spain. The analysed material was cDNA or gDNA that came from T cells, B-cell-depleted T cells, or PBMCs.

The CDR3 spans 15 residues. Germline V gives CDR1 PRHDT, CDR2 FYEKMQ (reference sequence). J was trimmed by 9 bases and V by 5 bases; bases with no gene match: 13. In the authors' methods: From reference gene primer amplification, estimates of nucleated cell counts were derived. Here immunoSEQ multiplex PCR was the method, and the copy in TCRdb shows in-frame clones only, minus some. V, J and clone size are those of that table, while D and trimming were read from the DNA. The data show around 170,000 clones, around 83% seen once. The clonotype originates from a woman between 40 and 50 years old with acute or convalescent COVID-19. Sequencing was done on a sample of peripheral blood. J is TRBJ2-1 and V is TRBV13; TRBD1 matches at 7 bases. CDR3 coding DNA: TGTGCCAGCAGCCCCCTCCCGAGACAGGGATCTGAGCAGTTCTTC. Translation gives CASSPLPRQGSEQFF. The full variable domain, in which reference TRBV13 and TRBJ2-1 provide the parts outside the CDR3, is AAGVIQSPRHLIKEKRETATLKCYPIPRHDTVYWYQQGPGQDPQFLISFYEKMQSDKGSIPDRFSAQQFSDYHSELNMSSLELGDSALYFCASSPLPRQGSEQFFGPGTRLTVL.